The present T cell receptor beta chain was sequenced within a study of regulatory T cells in long-lasting Graves disease. Documented time point: newly diagnosed GD, antithyroid drugs for less than 3 months. The TCR library used RNA extracted from PBMCs. This clonotype was seen at least ten times. The target antigen is unknown. The authors built TCR beta libraries using iRepertoire HTBI primers and Arm-PCR of CDR3 regions. One entry per CDR3 protein results from TCRdb running MiXCR on the multiplex PCR reads. This table holds around 230,000 distinct CDR3 sequences, about a sixth found once. Germline V gives CDR1 MNHEY, CDR2 SVGAGI. V was clipped by 4 bases and J by 1 base, with 7 bases between them. CDR3 length equals 13 residues. Study results and caveats: Patients with persistent disease showed a bias toward TRBV28, TRBJ1-2 and TRBJ2-5.

The sample here was peripheral blood mononuclear cells (PBMCs), taken at new diagnosis, from a patient treated with antithyroid drugs. The chain couples TRBV6-5 to TRBJ2-5, with D hard to call. This sequence was found in a female donor with Graves disease. CDR3: CASSFDPQETQYF. In nucleotides, the CDR3 is TGTGCCAGCAGTTTTGATCCCCAAGAGACCCAGTACTTC.